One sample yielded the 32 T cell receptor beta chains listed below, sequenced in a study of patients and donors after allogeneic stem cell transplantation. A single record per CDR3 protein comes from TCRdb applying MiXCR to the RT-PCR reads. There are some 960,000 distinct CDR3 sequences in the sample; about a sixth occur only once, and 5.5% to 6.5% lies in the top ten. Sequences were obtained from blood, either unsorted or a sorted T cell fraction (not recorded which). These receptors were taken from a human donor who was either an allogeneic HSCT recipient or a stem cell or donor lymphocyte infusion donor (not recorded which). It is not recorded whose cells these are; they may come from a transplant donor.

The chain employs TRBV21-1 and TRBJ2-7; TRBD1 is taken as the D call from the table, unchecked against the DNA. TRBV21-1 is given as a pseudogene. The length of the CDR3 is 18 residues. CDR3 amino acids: CASSKSCSGLEVGDEQYF. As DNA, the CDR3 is TGTGCCAGCAGCAAATCGTGTTCAGGGCTTGAAGTGGGCGACGAGCAGTACTTC.

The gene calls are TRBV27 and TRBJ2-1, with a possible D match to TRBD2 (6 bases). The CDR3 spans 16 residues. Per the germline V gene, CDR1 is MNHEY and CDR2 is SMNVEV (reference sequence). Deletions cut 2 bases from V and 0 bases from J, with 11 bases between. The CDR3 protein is CASSLLGGRSYNEQFF. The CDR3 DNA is TGTGCCAGCAGTTTACTGGGAGGCCGCTCCTACAATGAGCAGTTCTTC.

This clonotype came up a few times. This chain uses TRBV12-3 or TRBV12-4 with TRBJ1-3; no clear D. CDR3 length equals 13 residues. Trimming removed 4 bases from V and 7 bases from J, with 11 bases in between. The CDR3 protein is CASSSPPGNTIYF. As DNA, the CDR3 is TGTGCCAGCAGTTCCCCCCCCGGGAACACCATATATTTT.

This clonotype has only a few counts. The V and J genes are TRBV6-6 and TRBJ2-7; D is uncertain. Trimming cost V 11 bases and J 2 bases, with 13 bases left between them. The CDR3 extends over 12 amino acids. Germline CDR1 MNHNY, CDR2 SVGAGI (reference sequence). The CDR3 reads CAAGLATYEQYF. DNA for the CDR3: TGTGCCGCCGGTCTGGCTACCTACGAGCAGTACTTC.

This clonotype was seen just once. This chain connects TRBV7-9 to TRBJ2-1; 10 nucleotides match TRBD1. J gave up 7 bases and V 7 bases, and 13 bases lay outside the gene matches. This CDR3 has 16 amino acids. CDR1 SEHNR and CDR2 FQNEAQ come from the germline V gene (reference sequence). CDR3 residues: CASTVYRDRGLNEQFF. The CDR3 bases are TGTGCCAGCACCGTTTACCGGGACAGGGGTTTGAATGAGCAGTTCTTC.

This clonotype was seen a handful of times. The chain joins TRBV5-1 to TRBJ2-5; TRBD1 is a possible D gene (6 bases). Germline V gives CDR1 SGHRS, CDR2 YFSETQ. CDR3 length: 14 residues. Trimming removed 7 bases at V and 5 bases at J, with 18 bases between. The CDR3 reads CASEVGRGSETQYF. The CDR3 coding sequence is TGCGCCAGCGAGGTGGGCAGGGGTTCGGAGACCCAGTACTTC.

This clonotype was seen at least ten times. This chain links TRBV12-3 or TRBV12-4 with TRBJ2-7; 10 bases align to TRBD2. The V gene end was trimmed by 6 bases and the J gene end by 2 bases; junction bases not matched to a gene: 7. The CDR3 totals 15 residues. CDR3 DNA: TGTGCCAGCAGCTATCTAGCGGGGGCCCCCTACGAGCAGTACTTC. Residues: CASSYLAGAPYEQYF.

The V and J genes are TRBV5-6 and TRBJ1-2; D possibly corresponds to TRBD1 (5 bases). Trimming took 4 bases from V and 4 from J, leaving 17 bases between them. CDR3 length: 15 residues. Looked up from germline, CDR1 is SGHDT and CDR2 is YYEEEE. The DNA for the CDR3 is TGTGCCAGCAGCCCGCGGGACCGACGTTTCTATGGCTACACCTTC. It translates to CASSPRDRRFYGYTF.

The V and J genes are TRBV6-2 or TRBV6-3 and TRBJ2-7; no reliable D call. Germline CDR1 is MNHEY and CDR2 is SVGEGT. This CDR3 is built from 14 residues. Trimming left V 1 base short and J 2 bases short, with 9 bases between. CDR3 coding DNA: TGTGCCAGCAGTTACTTTGGTCAGACCTACGAGCAGTACTTC. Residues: CASSYFGQTYEQYF.

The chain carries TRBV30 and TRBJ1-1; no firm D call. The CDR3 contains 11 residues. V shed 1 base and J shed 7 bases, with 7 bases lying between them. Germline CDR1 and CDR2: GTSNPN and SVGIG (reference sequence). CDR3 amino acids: CAWSGDREAFF. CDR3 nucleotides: TGTGCCTGGAGTGGAGATCGTGAAGCTTTCTTT. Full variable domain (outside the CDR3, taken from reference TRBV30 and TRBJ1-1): SQTIHQWPATLVQPVGSPLSLECTVEGTSNPNLYWYRQAAGRGLQLLFYSVGIGQISSEVPQNLSASRPQDRQFILSSKKLLLSDSGFYLCAWSGDREAFFGQGTRLTVV.

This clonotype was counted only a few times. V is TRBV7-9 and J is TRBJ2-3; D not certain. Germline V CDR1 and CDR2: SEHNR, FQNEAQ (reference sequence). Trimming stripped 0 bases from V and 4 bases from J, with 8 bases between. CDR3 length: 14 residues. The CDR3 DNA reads TGTGCCAGCAGCTTAGCGGAGCAGGCAGATACGCAGTATTTT. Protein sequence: CASSLAEQADTQYF.

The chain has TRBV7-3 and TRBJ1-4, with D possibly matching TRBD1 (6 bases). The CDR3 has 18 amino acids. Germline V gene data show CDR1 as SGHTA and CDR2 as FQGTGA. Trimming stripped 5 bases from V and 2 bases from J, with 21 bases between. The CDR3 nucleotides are TGTGCCAGCAGCCACACTGGGGGGGGGCGGAGGACTAATGAAAAACTGTTTTTT. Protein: CASSHTGGGRRTNEKLFF.

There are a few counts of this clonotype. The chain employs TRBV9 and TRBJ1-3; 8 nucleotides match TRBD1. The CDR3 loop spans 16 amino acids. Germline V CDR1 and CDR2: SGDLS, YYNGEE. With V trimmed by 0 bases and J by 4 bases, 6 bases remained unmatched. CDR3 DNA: TGTGCCAGCAGCGTAGGGCAGGGGGCGAAAGGAAACACCATATATTTT. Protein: CASSVGQGAKGNTIYF.

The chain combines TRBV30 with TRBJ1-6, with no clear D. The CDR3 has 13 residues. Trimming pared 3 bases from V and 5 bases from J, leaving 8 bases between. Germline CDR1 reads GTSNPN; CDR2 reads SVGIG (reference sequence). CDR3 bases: TGTGCCTGGAGCGAAGGGAATAATTCACCCCTCCACTTT. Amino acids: CAWSEGNNSPLHF. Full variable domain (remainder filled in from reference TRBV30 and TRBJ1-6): SQTIHQWPATLVQPVGSPLSLECTVEGTSNPNLYWYRQAAGRGLQLLFYSVGIGQISSEVPQNLSASRPQDRQFILSSKKLLLSDSGFYLCAWSEGNNSPLHFGNGTRLTVT.

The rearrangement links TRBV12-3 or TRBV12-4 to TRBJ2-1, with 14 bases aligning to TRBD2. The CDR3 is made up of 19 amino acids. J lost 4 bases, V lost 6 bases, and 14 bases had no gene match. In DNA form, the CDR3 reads TGTGCCAGCAGCCTTGGGGTTGGACTAGCGGGGGGCCAGTACAATGAGCAGTTCTTC. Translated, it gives CASSLGVGLAGGQYNEQFF.

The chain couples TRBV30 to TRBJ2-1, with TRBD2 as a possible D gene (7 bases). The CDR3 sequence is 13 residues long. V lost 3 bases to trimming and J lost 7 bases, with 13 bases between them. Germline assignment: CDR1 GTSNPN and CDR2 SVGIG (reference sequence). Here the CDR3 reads CAWRRGEGNEQFF. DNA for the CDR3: TGTGCCTGGAGGAGGGGGGAGGGGAATGAGCAGTTCTTC.

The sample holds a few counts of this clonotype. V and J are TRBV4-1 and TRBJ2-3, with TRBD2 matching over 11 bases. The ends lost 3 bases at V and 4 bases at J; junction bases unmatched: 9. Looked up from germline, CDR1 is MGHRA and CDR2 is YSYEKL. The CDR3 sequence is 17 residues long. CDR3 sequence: CASSHTTSGSPPDTQYF. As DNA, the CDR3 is TGCGCCAGCAGCCATACTACTAGCGGGAGTCCCCCAGATACGCAGTATTTT.

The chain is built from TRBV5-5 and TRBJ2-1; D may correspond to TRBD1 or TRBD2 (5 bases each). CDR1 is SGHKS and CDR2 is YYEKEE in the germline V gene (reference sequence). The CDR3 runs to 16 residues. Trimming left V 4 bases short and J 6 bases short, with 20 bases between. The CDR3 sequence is CASSRSGTRMGNEQFF. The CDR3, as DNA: TGTGCCAGCAGCAGGTCCGGGACCCGAATGGGCAATGAGCAGTTCTTC.

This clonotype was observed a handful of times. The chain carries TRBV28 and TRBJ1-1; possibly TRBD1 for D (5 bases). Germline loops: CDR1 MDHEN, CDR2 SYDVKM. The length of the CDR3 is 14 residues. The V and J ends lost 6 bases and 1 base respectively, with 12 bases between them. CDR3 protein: CASRGGGRNTEAFF. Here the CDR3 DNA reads TGTGCCAGCAGGGGGGGGGGAAGGAACACTGAAGCTTTCTTT.

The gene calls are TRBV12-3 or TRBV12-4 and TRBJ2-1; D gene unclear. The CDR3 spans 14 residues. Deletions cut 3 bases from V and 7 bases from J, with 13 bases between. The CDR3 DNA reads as TGTGCCAGCAGTTTCCCCGGGTCTACAAATGAGCAGTTCTTC. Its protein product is CASSFPGSTNEQFF.

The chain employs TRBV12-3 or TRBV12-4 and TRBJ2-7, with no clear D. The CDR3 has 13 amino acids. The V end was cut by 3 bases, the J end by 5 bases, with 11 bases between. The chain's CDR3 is CASSLGNFDEQYF. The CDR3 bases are TGTGCCAGCAGTTTGGGAAACTTCGACGAGCAGTACTTC.

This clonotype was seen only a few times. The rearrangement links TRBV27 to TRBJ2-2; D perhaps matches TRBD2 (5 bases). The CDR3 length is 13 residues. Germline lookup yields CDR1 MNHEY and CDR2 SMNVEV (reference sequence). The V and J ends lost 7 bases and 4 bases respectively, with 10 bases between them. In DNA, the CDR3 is TGTGCCAGCACCCTTACTAGCACCGGGGAGCTGTTTTTT. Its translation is CASTLTSTGELFF.

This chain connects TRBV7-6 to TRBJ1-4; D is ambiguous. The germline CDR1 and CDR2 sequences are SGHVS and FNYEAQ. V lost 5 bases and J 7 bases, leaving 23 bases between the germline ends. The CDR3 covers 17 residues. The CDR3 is CASSPNRQRRLSEKLFF. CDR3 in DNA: TGTGCCAGCAGCCCCAATAGGCAGCGGCGGTTAAGTGAAAAACTGTTTTTT.

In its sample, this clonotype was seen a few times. The CDR3 sequence is CSANKATDYEQYF. For the CDR3, the DNA is TGCAGTGCTAACAAAGCGACTGATTACGAGCAGTACTTC. The rearrangement links TRBV20-1 to TRBJ2-7; D ambiguous. The ends were cut back, 4 bases at V and 4 bases at J, with 14 bases in the middle. Germline-derived CDR1 and CDR2 are DFQATT and SNEGSKA (reference sequence). This CDR3 has 13 residues.

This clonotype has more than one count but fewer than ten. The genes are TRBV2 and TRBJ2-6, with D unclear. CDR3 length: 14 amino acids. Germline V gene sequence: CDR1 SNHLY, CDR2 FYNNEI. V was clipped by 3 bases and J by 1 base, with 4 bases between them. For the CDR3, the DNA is TGTGCCAGCAGTGATCAGTCTGGGGCCAACGTCCTGACTTTC. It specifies CASSDQSGANVLTF. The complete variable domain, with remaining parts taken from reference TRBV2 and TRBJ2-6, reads EPEVTQTPSHQVTQMGQEVILRCVPISNHLYFYWYRQILGQKVEFLVSFYNNEISEKSEIFDDQFSVERPDGSNFTLKIRSTKLEDSAMYFCASSDQSGANVLTFGAGSRLTVL.

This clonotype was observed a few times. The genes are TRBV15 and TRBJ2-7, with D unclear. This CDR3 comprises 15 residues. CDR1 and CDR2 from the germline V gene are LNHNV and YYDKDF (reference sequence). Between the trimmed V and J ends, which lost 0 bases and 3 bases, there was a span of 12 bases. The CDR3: CATSRDRKRDYEQYF. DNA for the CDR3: TGTGCCACCAGCAGAGATCGGAAAAGAGACTACGAGCAGTACTTC. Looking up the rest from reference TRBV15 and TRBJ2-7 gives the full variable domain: DAMVIQNPRYQVTQFGKPVTLSCSQTLNHNVMYWYQQKSSQAPKLLFHYYDKDFNNEADTPDNFQSRRPNTSFCFLDIRSPGLGDTAMYLCATSRDRKRDYEQYFGPGTRLTVT.

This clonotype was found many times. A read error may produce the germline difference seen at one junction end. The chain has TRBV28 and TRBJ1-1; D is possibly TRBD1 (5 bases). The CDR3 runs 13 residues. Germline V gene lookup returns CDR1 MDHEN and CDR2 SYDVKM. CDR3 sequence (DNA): TGTGCCAGCAGCCCGGACATAATCGCTGAGGCTTTCTTT. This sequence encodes CASSPDIIAEAFF.

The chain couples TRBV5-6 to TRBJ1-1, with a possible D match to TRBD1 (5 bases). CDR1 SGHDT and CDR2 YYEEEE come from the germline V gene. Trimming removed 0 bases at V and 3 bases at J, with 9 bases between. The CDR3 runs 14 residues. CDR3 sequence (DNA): TGTGCCAGCAGCTTGGGGGGGACCCACACTGAAGCTTTCTTT. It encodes CASSLGGTHTEAFF.

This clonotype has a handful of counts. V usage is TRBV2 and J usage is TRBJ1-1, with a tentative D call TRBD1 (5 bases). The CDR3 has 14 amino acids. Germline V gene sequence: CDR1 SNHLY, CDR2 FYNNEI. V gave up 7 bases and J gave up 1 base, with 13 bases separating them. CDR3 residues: CASMRITGNTEAFF. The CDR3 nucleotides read TGTGCCAGCATGAGGATAACAGGGAACACTGAAGCTTTCTTT.

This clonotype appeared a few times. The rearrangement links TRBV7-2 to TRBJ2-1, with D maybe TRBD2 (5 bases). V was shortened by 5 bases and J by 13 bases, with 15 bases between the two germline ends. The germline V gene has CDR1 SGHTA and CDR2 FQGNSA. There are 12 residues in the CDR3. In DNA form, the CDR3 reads TGTGCCAGCAGCACAACCCGGACTGGTCAGTTCTTC. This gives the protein CASSTTRTGQFF.

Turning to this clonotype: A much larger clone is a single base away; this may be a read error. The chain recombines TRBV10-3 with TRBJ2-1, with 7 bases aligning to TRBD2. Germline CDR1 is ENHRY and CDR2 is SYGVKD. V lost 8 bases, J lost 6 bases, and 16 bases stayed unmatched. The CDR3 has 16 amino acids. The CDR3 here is CAIGGVRRGNSNEQFF. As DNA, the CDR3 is TGTGCCATCGGTGGGGTCCGGCGGGGGAATTCCAATGAGCAGTTCTTC.

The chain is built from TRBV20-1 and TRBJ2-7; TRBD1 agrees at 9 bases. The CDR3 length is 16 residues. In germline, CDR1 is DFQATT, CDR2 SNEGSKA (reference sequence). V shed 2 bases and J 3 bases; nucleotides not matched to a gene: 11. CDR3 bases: TGCAGTGCTAGACCACAGGGGGCGCGGCTGATCTACGAGCAGTACTTC. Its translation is CSARPQGARLIYEQYF.